The 15 T cell receptor beta chains given below trace back to one sample, sequenced in a study of cytomegalovirus exposure and HLA in healthy donors. A multiplex PCR was run with 60 Vbeta primers and 13 Jbeta primers. Profiled with immunoSEQ multiplex PCR; TCRdb holds only in-frame clones, not every one. The repertoire consists of some 150,000 clones, with 80% occurring once and the leading ten covering 8.5% to 10%. Material: PBMCs. The receptors stem from a man in his late teens or twenties in good health and CMV-seropositive.

In this sample, this clone turned up once. The rearrangement uses TRBV5-1 and TRBJ2-1; TRBD2 aligns across 9 bases. V was clipped by 1 base and J by 5 bases; unmatched bases: 7. This CDR3 region has 16 residues. From germline, CDR1 is SGHRS and CDR2 YFSETQ. The CDR3 nucleotides read TGCGCCAGCAGCTTGCGAGAGGCGGGGGGGCACAATGAGCAGTTCTTC. This sequence encodes CASSLREAGGHNEQFF.

This chain connects TRBV27 to TRBJ2-1, with TRBD2 matching over 10 bases. The ends lost 8 bases at V and 7 bases at J; junction bases unmatched: 5. Germline V lookup: CDR1 MNHEY, CDR2 SMNVEV (reference sequence). The length of the CDR3 is 13 residues. CDR3 in amino acids: CASFSGGKNEQFF. The CDR3 coding sequence is TGTGCCAGCTTTAGCGGGGGGAAAAATGAGCAGTTCTTC.

The V gene is TRBV27, the J gene TRBJ2-7; 7 bases are a match to TRBD2. The germline gives CDR1 MNHEY, CDR2 SMNVEV (reference sequence). V lost 2 bases and J lost 6; bases outside the gene matches: 1. This CDR3 spans 12 amino acids. CDR3 loop: CASSLSGAEQYF. CDR3 sequence (DNA): TGTGCCAGCAGTTTAAGCGGGGCCGAGCAGTACTTC.

Concerning this clone itself: Its ends do not fully match the called genes, so a read error is possible. The V and J genes are TRBV2 and TRBJ2-6, with TRBD1 matching over 11 bases. Germline V gene sequence: CDR1 SNHLY, CDR2 FYNNEI. This CDR3 has 18 residues. In DNA form, the CDR3 reads TGTGCCACCGGAGGGGCGGACAGGGGGCTGTCTGGGGCCAACGGCCTGACTTTC. Amino acid sequence: CATGGADRGLSGANGLTF.

This sequence joins TRBV9 and TRBJ2-1, with D possibly TRBD2 on 7 matching bases. Trimming removed 2 bases from V and 8 bases from J, with 17 bases in between. The CDR3 has 15 residues. The germline V gene has CDR1 SGDLS and CDR2 YYNGEE. CDR3 DNA sequence: TGTGCCAGCAGCGTTGGGGGGGCCACAGCAGATGAGCAGTTCTTC. Protein: CASSVGGATADEQFF.

This clone was seen only once. This rearrangement joins TRBV6-5 to TRBJ2-1, with TRBD2 identical over 8 bases. Per the germline V gene, CDR1 is MNHEY and CDR2 is SVGAGI. The CDR3 is 14 residues long. V lost 5 bases and J lost 4; bases outside the gene matches: 4. The CDR3 bases are TGTGCCAGCAGTCTGGGACTAGAATACAATGAGCAGTTCTTC. Its translation: CASSLGLEYNEQFF.

Only a few counts were recorded for this clone. The genes are TRBV7-9 and TRBJ2-5; TRBD1 agrees at 10 bases. V gave up 5 bases and J gave up 4 bases; unmatched junction bases: 4. Looked up from germline, CDR1 is SEHNR and CDR2 is FQNEAQ (reference sequence). The CDR3 is made up of 14 amino acids. CDR3: CASSPDRGRETQYF. CDR3 DNA: TGTGCCAGCAGCCCGGACAGGGGGAGAGAGACCCAGTACTTC.

The CDR3 spells CATVWDRLTMGYTF. CDR3 nucleotides: TGTGCCACTGTCTGGGACAGATTAACTATGGGGTACACCTTC. This chain uses TRBV6-1 with TRBJ1-2, with 7 bases identical to TRBD1. Trimming took 10 bases from V and 11 from J; bases not matched to a gene: 19. Per the germline V gene, CDR1 is MNHNS and CDR2 is SASEGT. The CDR3 loop spans 14 amino acids.

This clone was picked up a small number of times. The chain has TRBV18 and TRBJ2-7, with D tentatively TRBD1 (5 bases). CDR1 is KGHSH and CDR2 is LQKENI in the germline V gene. The CDR3 totals 14 residues. Trimming removed 5 bases from V and 1 base from J, with 12 bases in between. In DNA form, the CDR3 reads TGTGCCAGCTCATCCCCGACAGTTTCCTACGAGCAGTACTTC. Its protein is CASSSPTVSYEQYF. Variable domain in full (rest from reference TRBV18 and TRBJ2-7): NAGVMQNPRHLVRRRGQEARLRCSPMKGHSHVYWYRQLPEEGLKFMVYLQKENIIDESGMPKERFSAEFPKEGPSILRIQQVVRGDSAAYFCASSSPTVSYEQYFGPGTRLTVT.

In its sample, this clone was seen a few times. The gene calls are TRBV5-4 and TRBJ1-2, with TRBD1 matching over 11 bases. The V segment lost 4 bases and the J segment 3 bases; nucleotides outside the gene matches: 11. Germline V CDR1 and CDR2: SGHNT, YYREEE (reference sequence). The CDR3 is 17 residues long. The CDR3 nucleotides read TGTGCCAGCAGCCCAGGACAGGGGGCGTCAAACTACTATGGCTACACCTTC. This codes for CASSPGQGASNYYGYTF.

The chain carries TRBV5-4 and TRBJ2-7, with D tentatively TRBD2 (5 bases). The CDR3 covers 15 residues. Trimming stripped 2 bases from V and 2 bases from J, with 14 bases between. Germline CDR1 SGHNT, CDR2 YYREEE (reference sequence). CDR3 loop: CASSFGGLTTYEQYF. The DNA for the CDR3 is TGTGCCAGCAGCTTTGGAGGACTTACCACCTACGAGCAGTACTTC.

The count of this clone is one. The V and J genes are TRBV2 and TRBJ2-1, with TRBD2 matching over 7 bases. The CDR3 extends over 15 amino acids. Losses at the gene ends were 6 bases for V and 3 bases for J; bases not matched to a gene: 8. Germline V gene data show CDR1 as SNHLY and CDR2 as FYNNEI. CDR3 sequence: CASSVGLVVYNEQFF. As DNA, the CDR3 is TGTGCCAGCAGCGTCGGACTAGTGGTCTACAATGAGCAGTTCTTC.

This clone was observed once. This sequence joins TRBV7-2 and TRBJ2-3; the D gene is possibly TRBD2 (5 bases). The ends were cut back, 3 bases at V and 0 bases at J, with 13 bases in the middle. Germline V lookup: CDR1 SGHTA, CDR2 FQGNSA. The CDR3 totals 16 residues. The CDR3 nucleotides read TGTGCCAGCAGCTTCAGAGCGGAGATAAGCACAGATACGCAGTATTTT. Its translation: CASSFRAEISTDTQYF.

The J gene is TRBJ2-7, the V gene TRBV2, with 7 bases that match TRBD1. CDR1 and CDR2 from the germline V gene are SNHLY and FYNNEI. This CDR3 region has 13 residues. With V trimmed by 3 bases and J by 4 bases, 3 bases remained unmatched. For the CDR3, the DNA is TGTGCCAGCAGTGACCTGACAGGGTACGAGCAGTACTTC. This sequence encodes CASSDLTGYEQYF.

This clone was recorded a few times. The chain couples TRBV7-2 to TRBJ2-3; 12 positions match TRBD2. V was clipped by 6 bases and J by 5 bases; unmatched bases: 9. There are 16 residues in the CDR3. The germline gives CDR1 SGHTA, CDR2 FQGNSA. The CDR3 sequence: CASSSGLAGIGDTQYF. Written as DNA, the CDR3 is TGTGCCAGCAGTTCCGGACTAGCGGGGATAGGAGATACGCAGTATTTT.